Shown below are 12 T cell receptor beta chains from a single sample sequenced in a study of CD8+ T cells in alopecia areata. The treatment was: oral pan-JAK inhibitor, 5-10 mg twice daily. cDNA prepared by RNA extraction and subsequent reverse transcription served as the template for sequencing. Sequencing used immunoSEQ multiplex PCR; TCRdb keeps in-frame clones, though not all of them. This table has roughly 180,000 clones, approximately 53% appearing once. The input for sequencing was CD8+ T cells sorted from blood, taken at week 24, from a patient treated with tofacitinib. The source of these receptors is a human donor with alopecia areata.

This chain links TRBV29-1 with TRBJ1-2, with TRBD1 as a possible D gene (5 bases). V lost 5 bases and J lost 4, with 11 bases in between. Germline lookup yields CDR1 SQVTM and CDR2 ANQGSEA. The CDR3 loop spans 12 amino acids. The CDR3 spells CSVPGSGYGYTF. CDR3 nucleotides: TGCAGCGTTCCAGGGAGCGGCTATGGCTACACCTTC.

The V and J genes are TRBV27 and TRBJ2-3; 8 positions match TRBD2. This CDR3 has 15 residues. V dropped 3 bases and J dropped 3; count of bases not matched to a gene: 5. CDR1 is MNHEY, CDR2 SMNVEV, per germline (reference sequence). The CDR3 nucleotides are TGTGCCAGCAGTTTCCTCGGACTAGCTACAGATACGCAGTATTTT. It is translated as CASSFLGLATDTQYF.

J is TRBJ2-2 and V is TRBV9; TRBD1 agrees at 7 bases. Trimming took 1 base from V and 1 from J; bases not matched to a gene: 1. This CDR3 is built from 15 residues. Looked up from germline, CDR1 is SGDLS and CDR2 is YYNGEE. CDR3 sequence: CASSVRTGNTGELFF. The CDR3 nucleotides are TGTGCCAGCAGCGTAAGGACAGGGAACACCGGGGAGCTGTTTTTT.

The chain is built from TRBV13 and TRBJ1-5; D call uncertain. Per germline, CDR1 PRHDT and CDR2 FYEKMQ (reference sequence). The CDR3 loop spans 14 amino acids. Trimming left V 0 bases short and J 0 bases short, with 3 bases between. This chain's CDR3 is CASSLGDSNQPQHF. The CDR3 DNA is TGTGCCAGCAGCTTAGGAGATAGCAATCAGCCCCAGCATTTT.

V gene TRBV7-9 combines with J gene TRBJ2-7; D perhaps matches TRBD1 (6 bases). CDR1 is SEHNR, CDR2 FQNEAQ, per germline (reference sequence). The CDR3 has 15 amino acids. The V end lost 4 bases, the J end lost 5 bases, and 18 bases lay between the germline ends. This CDR3 is CASSSRDNRRHEQYF. CDR3 coding DNA: TGTGCCAGCAGCTCCCGGGACAACCGACGCCACGAGCAGTACTTC.

This chain uses TRBV7-3 with TRBJ2-1; 9 nucleotides match TRBD2. CDR1 and CDR2 from the germline V gene are SGHTA and FQGTGA. V was pared by 5 bases and J by 10 bases, with 12 bases of the junction left unmatched. This CDR3 has 15 amino acids. The DNA for the CDR3 is TGTGCCAGCAGCCCCGGGACTAGCCTTCCGGGAGAGCAGTTCTTC. Translation gives CASSPGTSLPGEQFF. Supplemented by reference TRBV7-3 and TRBJ2-1, the full variable domain reads GAGVSQTPSNKVTEKGKYVELRCDPISGHTALYWYRQSLGQGPEFLIYFQGTGAADDSGLPNDRFFAVRPEGSVSTLKIQRTERGDSAVYLCASSPGTSLPGEQFFGPGTRLTVL.

This chain uses TRBV2 with TRBJ1-1; D remains unclear. CDR1 is SNHLY and CDR2 is FYNNEI in the germline V gene. V was clipped by 3 bases and J by 1 base, with 15 bases between them. The CDR3 extends over 16 amino acids. The CDR3 DNA is TGTGCCAGCAGTGAGCGCAGCCTGCTTAGGAACACTGAAGCTTTCTTT. Encoded protein: CASSERSLLRNTEAFF.

The chain has TRBV9 and TRBJ2-1, with D tentatively TRBD1 or TRBD2 (5 bases each). V lost 4 bases to trimming and J lost 7 bases, with 12 bases between them. This CDR3 is 13 amino acids long. Germline-derived CDR1 and CDR2 are SGDLS and YYNGEE. The CDR3 sequence: CASSYSWGNEQFF. The CDR3 DNA sequence: TGTGCCAGCAGCTACAGCTGGGGGAATGAGCAGTTCTTC.

The chain joins TRBV12-5 to TRBJ2-1; the D is unclear. CDR3 length equals 13 residues. Between the trimmed V and J ends, which lost 6 bases and 2 bases, there was a span of 8 bases. The germline V gene has CDR1 LGHNT and CDR2 FRNRAP. DNA for the CDR3: TGTGCTAGTGGCGAGGTCACCTACAATGAGCAGTTCTTC. This gives the protein CASGEVTYNEQFF. Full variable domain (rest looked up from reference TRBV12-5 and TRBJ2-1): DARVTQTPRHKVTEMGQEVTMRCQPILGHNTVFWYRQTMMQGLELLAYFRNRAPLDDSGMPKDRFSAEMPDATLATLKIQPSEPRDSAVYFCASGEVTYNEQFFGPGTRLTVL.

A single count supports this clone. The gene calls are TRBV27 and TRBJ1-6; tentative D call: TRBD1 (6 bases). Per the germline V gene, CDR1 is MNHEY and CDR2 is SMNVEV (reference sequence). The CDR3 contains 16 residues. Trimming removed 7 bases at V and 4 bases at J, with 17 bases between. The CDR3 region is CASTRTASSYNSPLHF. The CDR3 region has the DNA TGTGCCAGCACCAGGACAGCCTCCTCTTATAATTCACCCCTCCACTTT.

The chain is built from TRBV13 and TRBJ2-1; D may be TRBD1 or TRBD2 (6 bases each). The CDR3 is 15 amino acids. The germline gives CDR1 PRHDT, CDR2 FYEKMQ (reference sequence). V was pared by 5 bases and J by 1 base, with 12 bases between. This CDR3 is CASSQRGRSYNEQFF. The DNA of the CDR3 is TGTGCCAGCAGCCAGAGGGGGAGGTCCTACAATGAGCAGTTCTTC.

The J gene is TRBJ1-2, the V gene TRBV11-2, with 7 bases identical to TRBD1. This CDR3 region has 14 residues. Germline V gene sequence: CDR1 SGHAT, CDR2 FQNNGV. The V segment lost 5 bases and the J segment 3 bases; nucleotides outside the gene matches: 6. CDR3 protein: CASSLGGTDYGYTF. CDR3 sequence (DNA): TGTGCCAGCAGCCTAGGCGGGACAGACTATGGCTACACCTTC. Supplemented by reference TRBV11-2 and TRBJ1-2, the full variable domain reads EAGVAQSPRYKIIEKRQSVAFWCNPISGHATLYWYQQILGQGPKLLIQFQNNGVVDDSQLPKDRFSAERLKGVDSTLKIQPAKLEDSAVYLCASSLGGTDYGYTFGSGTRLTVV.